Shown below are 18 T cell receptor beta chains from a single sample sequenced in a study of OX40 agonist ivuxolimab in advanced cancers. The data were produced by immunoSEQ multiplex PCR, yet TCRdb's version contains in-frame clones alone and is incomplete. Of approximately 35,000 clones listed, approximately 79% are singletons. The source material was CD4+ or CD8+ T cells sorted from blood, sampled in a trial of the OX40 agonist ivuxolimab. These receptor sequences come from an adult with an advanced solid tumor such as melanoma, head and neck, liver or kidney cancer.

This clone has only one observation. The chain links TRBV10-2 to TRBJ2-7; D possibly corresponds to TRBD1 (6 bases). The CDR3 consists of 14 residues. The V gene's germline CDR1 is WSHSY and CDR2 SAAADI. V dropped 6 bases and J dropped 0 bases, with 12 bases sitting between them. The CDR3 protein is CASRLQGSSYEQYF. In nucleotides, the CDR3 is TGCGCCAGCAGATTACAGGGTTCCTCCTACGAGCAGTACTTC.

This CDR3 reads CASSLLAGVNEQYF. The DNA for the CDR3 is TGTGCCAGCAGCCTGCTTGCAGGGGTTAACGAGCAGTACTTC. The chain employs TRBV13 and TRBJ2-7; perhaps TRBD1 as D (6 bases). V lost 5 bases to trimming and J lost 5 bases, with 16 bases between them. Per germline, CDR1 PRHDT and CDR2 FYEKMQ (reference sequence). This CDR3 spans 14 amino acids.

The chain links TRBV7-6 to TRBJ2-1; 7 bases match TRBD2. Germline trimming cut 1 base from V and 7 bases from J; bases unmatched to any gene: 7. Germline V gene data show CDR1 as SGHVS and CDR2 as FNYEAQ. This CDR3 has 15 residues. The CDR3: CASSLGLGGGNEQFF. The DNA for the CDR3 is TGTGCCAGCAGCTTAGGTTTGGGCGGGGGTAATGAGCAGTTCTTC.

In nucleotides, the CDR3 is TGTGCCAGCAGCTTAGTACCTTATGGCTACACCTTC. Residues: CASSLVPYGYTF. The chain joins TRBV7-9 to TRBJ1-2; D uncertain. The germline V gene has CDR1 SEHNR and CDR2 FQNEAQ (reference sequence). The CDR3 has 12 amino acids. Trimming cost V 1 base and J 5 bases, with 5 bases left between them.

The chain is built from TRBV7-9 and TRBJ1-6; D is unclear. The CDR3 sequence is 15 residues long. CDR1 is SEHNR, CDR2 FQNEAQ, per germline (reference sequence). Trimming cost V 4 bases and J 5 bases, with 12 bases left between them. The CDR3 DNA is TGTGCCAGCAGCTACGGGGAAGGAGATAATTCACCCCTCCACTTT. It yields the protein CASSYGEGDNSPLHF.

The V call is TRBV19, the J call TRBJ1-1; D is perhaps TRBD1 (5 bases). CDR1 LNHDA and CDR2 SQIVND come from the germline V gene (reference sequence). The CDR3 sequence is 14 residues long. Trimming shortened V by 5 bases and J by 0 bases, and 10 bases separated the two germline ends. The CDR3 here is CASSVRVLNTEAFF. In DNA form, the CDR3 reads TGTGCCAGTAGTGTCAGGGTTCTGAACACTGAAGCTTTCTTT.

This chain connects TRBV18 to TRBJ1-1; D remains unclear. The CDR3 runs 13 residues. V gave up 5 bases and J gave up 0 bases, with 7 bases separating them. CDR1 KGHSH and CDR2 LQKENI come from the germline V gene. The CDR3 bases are TGTGCCAGCTCAACCACCCTGAACACTGAAGCTTTCTTT. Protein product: CASSTTLNTEAFF. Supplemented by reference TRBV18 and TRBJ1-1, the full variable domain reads NAGVMQNPRHLVRRRGQEARLRCSPMKGHSHVYWYRQLPEEGLKFMVYLQKENIIDESGMPKERFSAEFPKEGPSILRIQQVVRGDSAAYFCASSTTLNTEAFFGQGTRLTVV.

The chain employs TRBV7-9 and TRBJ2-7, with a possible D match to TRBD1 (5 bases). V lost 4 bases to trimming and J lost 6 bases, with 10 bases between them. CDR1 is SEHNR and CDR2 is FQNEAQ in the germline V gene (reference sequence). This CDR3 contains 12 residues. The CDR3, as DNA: TGTGCCAGCAGCTCAAGCAGGGTCGAGCAGTACTTC. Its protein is CASSSSRVEQYF.

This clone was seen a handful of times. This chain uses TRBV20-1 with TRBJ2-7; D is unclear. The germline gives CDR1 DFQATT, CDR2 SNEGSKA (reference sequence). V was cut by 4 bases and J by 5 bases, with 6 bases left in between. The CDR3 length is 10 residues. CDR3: CSAKWDEQYF. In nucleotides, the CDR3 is TGCAGTGCTAAGTGGGACGAGCAGTACTTC.

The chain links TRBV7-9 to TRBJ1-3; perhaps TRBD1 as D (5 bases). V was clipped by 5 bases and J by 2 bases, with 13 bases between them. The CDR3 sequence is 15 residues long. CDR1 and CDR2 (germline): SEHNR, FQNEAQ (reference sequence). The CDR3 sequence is CASSRGDGTGNTIYF. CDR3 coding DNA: TGTGCCAGCAGCCGAGGGGACGGAACTGGAAACACCATATATTTT.

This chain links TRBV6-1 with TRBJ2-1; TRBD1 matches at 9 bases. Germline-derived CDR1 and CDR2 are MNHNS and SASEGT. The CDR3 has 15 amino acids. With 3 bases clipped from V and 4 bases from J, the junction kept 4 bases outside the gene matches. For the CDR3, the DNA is TGTGCCAGCAGTGAGCAACAGGGGGCTTACAATGAGCAGTTCTTC. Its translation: CASSEQQGAYNEQFF.

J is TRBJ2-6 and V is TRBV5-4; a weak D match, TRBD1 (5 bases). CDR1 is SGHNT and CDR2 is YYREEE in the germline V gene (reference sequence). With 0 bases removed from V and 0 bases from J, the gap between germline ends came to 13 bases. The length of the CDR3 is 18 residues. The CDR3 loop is CASSLGVGVSSGANVLTF. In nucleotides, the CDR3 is TGTGCCAGCAGCTTGGGGGTAGGGGTGAGCTCTGGGGCCAACGTCCTGACTTTC.

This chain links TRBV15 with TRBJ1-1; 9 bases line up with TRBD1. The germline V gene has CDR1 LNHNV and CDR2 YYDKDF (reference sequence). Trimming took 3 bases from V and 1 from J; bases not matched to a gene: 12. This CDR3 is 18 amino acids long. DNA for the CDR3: TGTGCCACCAGCAGTAATACCGGACAGGGGTTGTCGAACACTGAAGCTTTCTTT. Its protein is CATSSNTGQGLSNTEAFF.

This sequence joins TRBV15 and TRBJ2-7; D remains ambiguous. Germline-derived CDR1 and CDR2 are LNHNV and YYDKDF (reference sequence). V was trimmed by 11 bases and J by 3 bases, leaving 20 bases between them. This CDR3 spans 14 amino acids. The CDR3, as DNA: TGTGCCCCCCCGGAGTCCTCCCCCCTCTACGAGCAGTACTTC. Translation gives CAPPESSPLYEQYF.

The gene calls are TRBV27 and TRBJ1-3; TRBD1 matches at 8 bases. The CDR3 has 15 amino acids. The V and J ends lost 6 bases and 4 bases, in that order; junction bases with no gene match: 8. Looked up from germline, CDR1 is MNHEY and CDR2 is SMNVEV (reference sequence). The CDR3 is CASSRNDRGGNTIYF. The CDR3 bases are TGTGCCAGCAGCCGAAACGACAGGGGCGGAAACACCATATATTTT.

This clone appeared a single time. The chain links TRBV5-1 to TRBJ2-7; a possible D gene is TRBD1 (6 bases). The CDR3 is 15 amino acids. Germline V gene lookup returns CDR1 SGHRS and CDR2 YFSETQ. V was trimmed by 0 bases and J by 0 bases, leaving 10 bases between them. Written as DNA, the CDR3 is TGCGCCAGCAGCTTGGAGGGGGATAGCTCCTACGAGCAGTACTTC. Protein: CASSLEGDSSYEQYF.

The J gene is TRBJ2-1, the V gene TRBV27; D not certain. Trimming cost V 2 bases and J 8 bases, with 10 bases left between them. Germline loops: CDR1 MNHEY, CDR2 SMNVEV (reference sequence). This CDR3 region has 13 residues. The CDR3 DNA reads TGTGCCAGCAGTTTAAGGAGATTCCATGAGCAGTTCTTC. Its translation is CASSLRRFHEQFF.

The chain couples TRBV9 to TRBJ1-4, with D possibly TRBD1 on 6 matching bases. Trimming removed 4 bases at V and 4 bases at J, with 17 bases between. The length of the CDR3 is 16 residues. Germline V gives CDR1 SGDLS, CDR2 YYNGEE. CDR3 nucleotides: TGTGCCAGCAGCCCTTCCTCGCGAGGGGGTAATGAAAAACTGTTTTTT. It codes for CASSPSSRGGNEKLFF.